Listed below are T cell receptor beta chains from one sample, sequenced in a study of regulatory T cells in long-lasting Graves disease. TCRdb recomputed calls from the multiplex PCR reads with MiXCR, one row per CDR3 protein. This table has over 500,000 distinct CDR3 sequences, approximately 15% appearing once. The same sample was also studied in work on T cells in Graves' hyperthyroidism and ophthalmopathy.

The material sequenced was peripheral blood mononuclear cells (PBMCs), taken at new diagnosis, from a patient treated with antithyroid drugs. The source is a woman in her twenties or thirties with Graves disease. Each CDR3 is given with its conserved first and last residue. The D gene is left open where the match is weak. Size is omitted from some rows. Given values are once, few, many or a class for expanded clones.

d_call	v_call	clone_size	j_call	cdr3_aa	cdr3_nt
NA	TRBV9	many	TRBJ2-7	CASSVAQGSYEQYF	TGTGCCAGCAGCGTAGCTCAGGGGTCCTACGAGCAGTACTTC
NA	TRBV6-2/TRBV6-3	NA	TRBJ2-1	CASTRPGVATLYWSF	TGTGCCAGCACCCGACCGGGGGTAGCGACCTTGTATTGGAGCTTC
NA	TRBV12-3/TRBV12-4	many	TRBJ1-2	CASRARDYGYTF	TGTGCCAGCAGGGCCCGGGACTATGGCTACACCTTC
TRBD1	TRBV5-1	NA	TRBJ2-1	CASSLNLGTGGYNEQFF	TGCGCCAGCAGCTTGAATTTGGGAACAGGGGGGTACAATGAGCAGTTCTTC
NA	TRBV11-2	many	TRBJ2-7	CASSFTDSSYEQYF	TGTGCCAGCAGCTTCACAGATAGCTCCTACGAGCAGTACTTC
NA	TRBV19	NA	TRBJ2-5	CASKMGPGQETQYF	TGTGCCAGTAAGATGGGACCCGGCCAAGAGACCCAGTACTTC
TRBD1	TRBV5-1	few	TRBJ1-5	CASSSGQGNRPQHF	TGCGCCAGCAGCTCGGGACAGGGCAATCGGCCCCAGCATTTT
TRBD2	TRBV6-1	few	TRBJ2-1	CASSDSGRGNEQFF	TGTGCCAGCAGTGATAGCGGGAGGGGCAATGAGCAGTTCTTC
NA	TRBV20-1	NA	TRBJ2-1	CSARRGQYNEQFF	TGCAGTGCTAGGAGAGGACAGTACAATGAGCAGTTCTTC
NA	TRBV28	many	TRBJ1-2	CASTPPQSNYGYTF	TGTGCCAGCACCCCCCCACAGTCTAACTATGGCTACACCTTC
TRBD1	TRBV6-1	many	TRBJ1-4	CASSLFPQGAVAKLFF	TGTGCCAGCAGTCTATTTCCTCAGGGGGCCGTGGCAAAACTGTTTTTT
NA	TRBV20-1	NA	TRBJ2-7	CSAPRGEAYEQYF	TGCAGTGCTCCTCGGGGAGAGGCCTACGAGCAGTACTTC
NA	TRBV28	many	TRBJ2-7	CASSFPSSYEQYF	TGTGCCAGCAGTTTTCCGAGCTCCTACGAGCAGTACTTC
NA	TRBV28	NA	TRBJ2-4	CASRSPGGREGKGAKNIQYF	TGTGCCAGCAGATCCCCAGGGGGGAGGGAGGGTAAGGGAGCCAAAAACATTCAGTACTTC
TRBD2	TRBV20-1	many	TRBJ2-1	CSARELGTTYNEQFF	TGCAGTGCTAGAGAGCTAGGGACTACCTACAATGAGCAGTTCTTC
NA	TRBV20-1	many	TRBJ1-4	CSASGGTEKLFF	TGCAGTGCTAGTGGGGGGACTGAAAAACTGTTTTTT
TRBD1	TRBV2	many	TRBJ2-7	CASTGTGGYEQYF	TGTGCCAGCACGGGGACAGGGGGCTACGAGCAGTACTTC
TRBD1	TRBV7-9	few	TRBJ1-6	CASSLGDRVDSPLHF	TGTGCCAGCAGCTTAGGAGACAGGGTGGATTCACCCCTCCACTTT
TRBD1	TRBV30	few	TRBJ2-7	CAWSVYLATGLSYEQYF	TGTGCCTGGAGTGTATATCTCGCGACAGGGCTTTCCTACGAGCAGTACTTC
NA	TRBV28	many	TRBJ2-1	CASAARTQSYNEQFF	TGTGCCAGCGCCGCCCGGACTCAATCCTACAATGAGCAGTTCTTC
TRBD1	TRBV28	many	TRBJ1-5	CASSSSGGGGQPQHF	TGTGCCAGCAGTTCCTCAGGAGGGGGCGGCCAGCCCCAGCATTTT
NA	TRBV6-1	NA	TRBJ1-4	CASGDIGHEKLFF	TGTGCCAGCGGAGACATTGGGCATGAAAAACTGTTTTTT
TRBD1	TRBV13	many	TRBJ1-2	CASSSGTGGSGYTF	TGTGCCAGCAGCTCTGGGACAGGGGGTAGTGGCTACACCTTC
NA	TRBV6-1	many	TRBJ1-1	CASRPPQANTEAFF	TGTGCCAGCAGACCCCCTCAGGCGAACACTGAAGCTTTCTTT